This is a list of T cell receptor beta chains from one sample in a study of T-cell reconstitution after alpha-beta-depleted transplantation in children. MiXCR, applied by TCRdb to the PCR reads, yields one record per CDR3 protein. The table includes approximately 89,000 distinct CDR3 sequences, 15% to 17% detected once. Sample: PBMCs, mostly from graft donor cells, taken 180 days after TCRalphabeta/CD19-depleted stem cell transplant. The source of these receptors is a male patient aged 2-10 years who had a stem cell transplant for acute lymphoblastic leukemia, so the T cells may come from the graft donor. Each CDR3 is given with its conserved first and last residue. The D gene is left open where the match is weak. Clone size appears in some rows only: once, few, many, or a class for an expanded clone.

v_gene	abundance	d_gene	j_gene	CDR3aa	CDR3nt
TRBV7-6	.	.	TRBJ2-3	CASSLGPGGTDTQYF	TGTGCCAGCAGCTTAGGGCCAGGGGGCACAGATACGCAGTATTTT
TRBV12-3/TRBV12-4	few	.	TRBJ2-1	CASQGHDNEQFF	TGTGCCAGCCAGGGACATGACAATGAGCAGTTCTTC
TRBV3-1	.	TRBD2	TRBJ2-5	CASSQDRPSGGETQYF	TGTGCCAGCAGCCAAGATCGTCCTAGCGGGGGTGAGACCCAGTACTTC
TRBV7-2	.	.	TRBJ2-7	CASSVLQGGEQYF	TGTGCCAGCAGCGTGCTTCAGGGTGGGGAGCAGTACTTC
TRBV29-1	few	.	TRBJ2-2	CSGTVGDTGELFF	TGCAGCGGGACAGTAGGGGACACCGGGGAGCTGTTTTTT
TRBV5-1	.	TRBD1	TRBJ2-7	CASSLSPDRGTYEQYF	TGCGCCAGCAGCTTGTCTCCGGACAGGGGAACGTACGAGCAGTACTTC
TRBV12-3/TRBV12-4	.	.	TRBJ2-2	CASSLAGGLGELFF	TGTGCCAGCAGTTTAGCGGGGGGGCTCGGGGAGCTGTTTTTT
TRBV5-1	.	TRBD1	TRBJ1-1	CASSGTGVRGNTEAFF	TGCGCCAGCAGCGGGACAGGGGTGAGGGGGAACACTGAAGCTTTCTTT
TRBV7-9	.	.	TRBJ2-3	CASSLAGGDTDTQYF	TGTGCCAGCAGCTTAGCGGGCGGGGACACAGATACGCAGTATTTT
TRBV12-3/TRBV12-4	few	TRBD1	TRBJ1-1	CASSLPKDRGLDTEAFF	TGTGCCAGCAGTTTACCCAAGGACAGGGGTCTGGACACTGAAGCTTTCTTT
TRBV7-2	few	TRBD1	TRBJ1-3	CASSLRQGVTGNTIYF	TGTGCCAGCAGCTTAAGACAGGGGGTCACTGGAAACACCATATATTTT
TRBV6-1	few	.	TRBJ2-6	CASSDNSGANVLTF	TGTGCCAGCAGTGACAACTCTGGGGCCAACGTCCTGACTTTC
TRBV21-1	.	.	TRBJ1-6	CASSNSLDNSPLHF	TGTGCCAGCAGCAATAGTCTCGATAATTCACCCCTCCACTTT
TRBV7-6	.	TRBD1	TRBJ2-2	CASSYRPGTGESTGELFF	TGTGCCAGCAGCTATAGGCCGGGGACAGGGGAGTCCACCGGGGAGCTGTTTTTT
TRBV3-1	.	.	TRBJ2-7	CASSQGLAQYF	TGTGCCAGCAGCCAAGGGCTAGCGCAGTACTTC
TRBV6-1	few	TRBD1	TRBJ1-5	CASRTPEGAVQPQHF	TGTGCCAGCAGGACCCCCGAGGGGGCCGTTCAGCCCCAGCATTTT
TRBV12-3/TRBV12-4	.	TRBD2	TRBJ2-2	CATQRENTGELFF	TGTGCCACCCAGCGGGAAAACACCGGGGAGCTGTTTTTT
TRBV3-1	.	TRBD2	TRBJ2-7	CTSSRKTAKGLAPFYEQYF	TGTACCAGCAGTCGCAAAACCGCAAAGGGACTAGCACCCTTCTACGAGCAGTACTTC
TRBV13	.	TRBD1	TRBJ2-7	CASSLKGASSYEQYF	TGTGCCAGCAGCTTGAAGGGGGCGAGTAGCTACGAGCAGTACTTC
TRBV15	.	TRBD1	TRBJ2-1	CATRGQGSYNEQFF	TGTGCCACCAGGGGACAGGGCAGCTACAATGAGCAGTTCTTC
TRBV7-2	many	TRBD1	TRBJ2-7	CASSPGQGREQYF	TGTGCCAGCAGCCCTGGACAGGGGAGAGAGCAGTACTTC
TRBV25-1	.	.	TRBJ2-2	CASREPGTALSNTGELFF	TGTGCCAGCAGGGAACCCGGGACGGCCTTATCGAACACCGGGGAGCTGTTTTTT
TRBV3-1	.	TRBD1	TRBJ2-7	CASSPGQGSYEQYF	TGTGCCAGCAGCCCGGGACAGGGGTCCTACGAGCAGTACTTC
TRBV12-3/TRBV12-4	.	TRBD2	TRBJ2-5	CASSLRLAGGLETQYF	TGTGCCAGCAGTTTAAGGCTAGCGGGGGGCCTGGAGACCCAGTACTTC
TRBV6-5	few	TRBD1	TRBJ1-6	CASSVSTGSSSPLHF	TGTGCCAGCAGTGTATCGACAGGGTCGAGTTCACCCCTCCACTTT
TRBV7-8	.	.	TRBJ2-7	CASSCLHGDAYEQYF	TGTGCCAGCAGCTGCCTGCACGGGGACGCCTACGAGCAGTACTTC
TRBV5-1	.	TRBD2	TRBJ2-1	CASRQPSGGAFGEQFF	TGCGCCAGCAGACAACCTAGCGGGGGGGCTTTTGGTGAGCAGTTCTTC
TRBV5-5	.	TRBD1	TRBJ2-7	CASSSLRRTGYEQYF	TGTGCCAGCAGCTCCTTGCGGAGGACAGGTTACGAGCAGTACTTC
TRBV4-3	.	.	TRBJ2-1	CASSQDFPDDEQFF	TGCGCCAGCAGCCAAGATTTCCCAGACGATGAGCAGTTCTTC
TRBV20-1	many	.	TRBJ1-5	CSAERTGYSNQPQHF	TGCAGTGCTGAACGGACGGGATATAGCAATCAGCCCCAGCATTTT
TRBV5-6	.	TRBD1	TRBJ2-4	CASSKTGTKNIQYF	TGTGCCAGCAGCAAGACAGGGACCAAAAACATTCAGTACTTC
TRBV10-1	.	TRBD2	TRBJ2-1	CASSESGGRHNEQFF	TGCGCCAGCAGTGAGTCCGGGGGGAGACACAATGAGCAGTTCTTC
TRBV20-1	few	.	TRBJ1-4	CSATRPEGEKLFF	TGCAGTGCTACTAGACCCGAGGGCGAAAAACTGTTTTTT
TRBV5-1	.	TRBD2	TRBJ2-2	CASARLAGDTGELFF	TGCGCCAGCGCCAGACTAGCGGGAGATACCGGGGAGCTGTTTTTT
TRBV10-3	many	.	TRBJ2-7	CAIGNGLSYEQYF	TGTGCCATCGGGAACGGGCTCTCCTACGAGCAGTACTTC
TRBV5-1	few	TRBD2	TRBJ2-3	CASSLALAGQHTDTQYF	TGCGCCAGCAGCTTGGCCCTAGCGGGGCAACACACAGATACGCAGTATTTT
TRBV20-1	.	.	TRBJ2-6	CSARDEGTGANVLTF	TGCAGTGCTAGAGATGAGGGGACTGGGGCCAACGTCCTGACTTTC
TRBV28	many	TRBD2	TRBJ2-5	CASRTSGEETQYF	TGTGCCAGCAGAACTAGCGGGGAAGAGACCCAGTACTTC
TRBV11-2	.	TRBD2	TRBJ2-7	CASSPSRLAGGHLSYEQYF	TGTGCCAGCAGCCCAAGCCGACTAGCGGGGGGCCACCTCTCCTACGAGCAGTACTTC
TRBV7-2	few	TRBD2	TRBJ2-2	CASSFAGGAFTGELFF	TGTGCCAGCAGCTTCGCCGGGGGGGCCTTCACCGGGGAGCTGTTTTTT
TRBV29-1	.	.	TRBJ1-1	CSVGGGSNTEAFF	TGCAGCGTGGGGGGGGGTTCCAACACTGAAGCTTTCTTT
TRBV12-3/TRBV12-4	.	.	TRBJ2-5	CASSLWSGMETQYF	TGTGCCAGCAGTTTATGGTCAGGGATGGAGACCCAGTACTTC
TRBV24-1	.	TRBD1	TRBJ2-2	CATSSTGGADGELFF	TGTGCCACCAGTTCGACAGGGGGCGCGGACGGGGAGCTGTTTTTT
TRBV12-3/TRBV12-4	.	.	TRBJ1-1	CASRLGLAFF	TGTGCCAGCAGGCTTGGGCTGGCTTTCTTT
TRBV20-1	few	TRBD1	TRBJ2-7	CSARDTGGYEQYF	TGCAGTGCTAGAGATACAGGGGGCTACGAGCAGTACTTC
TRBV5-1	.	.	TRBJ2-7	CASSLYYRRVNNEQYF	TGCGCCAGCAGCTTGTATTATCGTCGGGTAAATAACGAGCAGTACTTC
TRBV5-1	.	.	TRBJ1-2	CASSLVWTSGYTF	TGCGCCAGCAGCTTGGTCTGGACATCTGGCTACACCTTC
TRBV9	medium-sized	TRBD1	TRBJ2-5	CASSVAPDRETQYF	TGTGCCAGCAGCGTAGCTCCGGACAGGGAGACCCAGTACTTC
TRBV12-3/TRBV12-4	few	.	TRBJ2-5	CASKPNPGPKETQYF	TGTGCCAGCAAACCAAATCCGGGACCCAAAGAGACCCAGTACTTC
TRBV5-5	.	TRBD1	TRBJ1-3	CASSRRTGRDTIYF	TGTGCCAGCAGCCGTCGGACAGGGAGAGACACCATATATTTT
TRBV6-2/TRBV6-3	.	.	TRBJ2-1	CASSYSTGTPRQEQFF	TGTGCCAGCAGTTACTCGACCGGGACGCCCCGGCAGGAGCAGTTCTTC
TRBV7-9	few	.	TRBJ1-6	CASSLWGGQNNSPLHF	TGTGCCAGCAGCTTATGGGGAGGACAGAATAATTCACCCCTCCACTTT
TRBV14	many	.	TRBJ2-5	CASSPKAARGTQYF	TGTGCCAGCAGTCCAAAAGCAGCCCGAGGGACCCAGTACTTC
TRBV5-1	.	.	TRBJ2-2	CASSWADTGELFF	TGCGCCAGCAGTTGGGCGGACACCGGGGAGCTGTTTTTT